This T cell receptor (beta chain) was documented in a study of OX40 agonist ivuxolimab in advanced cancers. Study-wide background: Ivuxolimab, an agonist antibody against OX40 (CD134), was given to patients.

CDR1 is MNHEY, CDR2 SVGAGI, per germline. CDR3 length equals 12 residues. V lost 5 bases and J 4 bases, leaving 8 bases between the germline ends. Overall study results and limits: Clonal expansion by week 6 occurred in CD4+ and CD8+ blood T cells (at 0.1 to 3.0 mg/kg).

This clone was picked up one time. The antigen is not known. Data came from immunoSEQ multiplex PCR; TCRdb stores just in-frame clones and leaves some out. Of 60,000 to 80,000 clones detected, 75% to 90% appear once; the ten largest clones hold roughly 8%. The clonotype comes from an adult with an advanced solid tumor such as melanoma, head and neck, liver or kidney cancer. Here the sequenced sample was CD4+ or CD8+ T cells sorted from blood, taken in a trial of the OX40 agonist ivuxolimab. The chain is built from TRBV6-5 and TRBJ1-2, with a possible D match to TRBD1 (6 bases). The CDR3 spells CASSLTGYGYTF. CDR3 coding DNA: TGTGCCAGCAGTCTGACAGGCTATGGCTACACCTTC.